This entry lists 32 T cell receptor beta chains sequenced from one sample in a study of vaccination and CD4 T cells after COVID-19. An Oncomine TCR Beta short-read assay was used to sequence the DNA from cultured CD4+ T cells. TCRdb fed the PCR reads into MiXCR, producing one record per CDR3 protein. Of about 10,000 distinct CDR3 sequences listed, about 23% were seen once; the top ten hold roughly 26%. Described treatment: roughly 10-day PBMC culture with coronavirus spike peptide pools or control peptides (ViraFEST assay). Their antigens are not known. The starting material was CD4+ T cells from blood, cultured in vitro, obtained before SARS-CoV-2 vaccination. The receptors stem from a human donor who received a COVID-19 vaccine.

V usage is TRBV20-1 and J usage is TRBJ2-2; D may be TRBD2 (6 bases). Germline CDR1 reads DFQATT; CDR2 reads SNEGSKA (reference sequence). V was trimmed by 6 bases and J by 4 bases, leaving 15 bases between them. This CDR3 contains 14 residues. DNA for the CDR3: TGCAGTGCCAGCGGCGGGGCATCCACCGGGGAGCTGTTTTTT. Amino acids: CSASGGASTGELFF.

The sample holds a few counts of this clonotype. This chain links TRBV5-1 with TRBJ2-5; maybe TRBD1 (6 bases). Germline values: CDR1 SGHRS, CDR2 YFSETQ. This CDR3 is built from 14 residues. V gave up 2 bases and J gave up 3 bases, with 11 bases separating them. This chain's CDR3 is CASSLTGGEETQYF. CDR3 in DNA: TGCGCCAGCAGCTTAACTGGGGGCGAAGAGACCCAGTACTTC.

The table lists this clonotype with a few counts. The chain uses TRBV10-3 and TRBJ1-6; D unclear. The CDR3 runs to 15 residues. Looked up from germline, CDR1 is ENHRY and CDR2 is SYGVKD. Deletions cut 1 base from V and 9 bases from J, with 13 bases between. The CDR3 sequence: CAISEFGRDSSPLHF. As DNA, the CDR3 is TGTGCCATCAGTGAGTTCGGGAGGGATAGTTCACCCCTCCACTTT.

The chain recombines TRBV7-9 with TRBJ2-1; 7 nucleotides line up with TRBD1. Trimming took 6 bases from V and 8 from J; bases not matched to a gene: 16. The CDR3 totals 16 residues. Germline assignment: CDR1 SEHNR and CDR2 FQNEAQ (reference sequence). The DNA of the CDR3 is TGTGCCAGCAGTCCGGTCGGCAGGGGGTTGCGGGATGAGCAGTTCTTC. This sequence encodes CASSPVGRGLRDEQFF. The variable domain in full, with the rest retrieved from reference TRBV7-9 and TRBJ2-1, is DTGVSQNPRHKITKRGQNVTFRCDPISEHNRLYWYRQTLGQGPEFLTYFQNEAQLEKSRLLSDRFSAERPKGSFSTLEIQRTEQGDSAMYLCASSPVGRGLRDEQFFGPGTRLTVL.

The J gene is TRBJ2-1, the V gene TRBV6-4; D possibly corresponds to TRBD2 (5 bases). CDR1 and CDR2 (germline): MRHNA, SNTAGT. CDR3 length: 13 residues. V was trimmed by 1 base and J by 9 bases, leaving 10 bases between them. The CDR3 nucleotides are TGTGCCAGCAGTGACTGGAAAGAGGGTGAGCAGTTCTTC. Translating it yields CASSDWKEGEQFF.

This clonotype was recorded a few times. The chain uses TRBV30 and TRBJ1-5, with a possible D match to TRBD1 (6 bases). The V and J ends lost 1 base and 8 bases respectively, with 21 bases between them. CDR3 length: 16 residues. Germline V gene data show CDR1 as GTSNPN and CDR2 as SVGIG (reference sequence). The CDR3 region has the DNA TGTGCCTGGAGTGACTCCTTGGCAGGGGAGGATAAGCCCCAGCATTTT. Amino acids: CAWSDSLAGEDKPQHF.

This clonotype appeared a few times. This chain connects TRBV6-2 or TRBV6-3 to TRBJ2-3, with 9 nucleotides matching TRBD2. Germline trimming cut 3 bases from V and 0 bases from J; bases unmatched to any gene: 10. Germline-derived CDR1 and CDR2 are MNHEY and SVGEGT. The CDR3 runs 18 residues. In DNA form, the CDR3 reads TGTGCCAGCAGTTATTCCTGGCTAGCGGGGATTAGCACAGATACGCAGTATTTT. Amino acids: CASSYSWLAGISTDTQYF.

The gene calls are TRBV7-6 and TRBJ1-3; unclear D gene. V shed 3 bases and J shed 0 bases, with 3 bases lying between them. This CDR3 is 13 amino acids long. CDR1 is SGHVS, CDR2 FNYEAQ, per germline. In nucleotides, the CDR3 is TGTGCCAGCAGCTTGGACTCTGGAAACACCATATATTTT. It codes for CASSLDSGNTIYF.

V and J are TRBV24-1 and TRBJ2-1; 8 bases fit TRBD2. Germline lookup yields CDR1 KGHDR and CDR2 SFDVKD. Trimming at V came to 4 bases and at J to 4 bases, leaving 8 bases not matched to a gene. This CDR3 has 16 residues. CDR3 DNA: TGTGCCACCAGTGACGCTCCGGGACTAGTGTACAATGAGCAGTTCTTC. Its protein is CATSDAPGLVYNEQFF.

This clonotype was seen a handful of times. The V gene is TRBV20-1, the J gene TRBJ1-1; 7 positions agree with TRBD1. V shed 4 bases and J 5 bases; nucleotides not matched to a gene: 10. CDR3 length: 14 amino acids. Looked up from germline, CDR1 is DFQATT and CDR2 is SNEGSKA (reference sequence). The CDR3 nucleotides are TGCAGTGCTACGAAGGAGACAGGGCGGACTGAAGCTTTCTTT. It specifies CSATKETGRTEAFF.

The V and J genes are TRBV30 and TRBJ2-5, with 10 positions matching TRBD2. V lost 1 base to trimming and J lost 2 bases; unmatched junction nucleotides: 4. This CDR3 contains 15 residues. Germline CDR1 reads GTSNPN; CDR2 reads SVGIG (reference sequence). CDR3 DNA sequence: TGTGCCTGGAGTGAAGCTAGCGGGGGACAAGAGACCCAGTACTTC. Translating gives CAWSEASGGQETQYF.

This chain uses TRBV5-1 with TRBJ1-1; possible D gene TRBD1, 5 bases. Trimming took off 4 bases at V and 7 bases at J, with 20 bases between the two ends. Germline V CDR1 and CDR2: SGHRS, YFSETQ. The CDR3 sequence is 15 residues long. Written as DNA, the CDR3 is TGCGCCAGCAGCCTCTCCCAGGGAGGGCCCGGTGAAGCTTTCTTT. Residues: CASSLSQGGPGEAFF.

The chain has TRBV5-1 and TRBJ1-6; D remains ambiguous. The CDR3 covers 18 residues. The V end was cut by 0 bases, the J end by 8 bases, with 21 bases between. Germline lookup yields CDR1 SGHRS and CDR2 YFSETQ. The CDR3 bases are TGCGCCAGCAGCTTGGGCAATTTGGACGGGGAGGCGGATTCACCCCTCCACTTT. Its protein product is CASSLGNLDGEADSPLHF.

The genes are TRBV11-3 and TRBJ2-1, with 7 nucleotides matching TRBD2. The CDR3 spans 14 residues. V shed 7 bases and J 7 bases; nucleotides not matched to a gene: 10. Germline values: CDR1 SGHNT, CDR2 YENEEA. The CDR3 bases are TGTGCCAGCACCCTGGGGGGGGTGATGAATGAGCAGTTCTTC. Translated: CASTLGGVMNEQFF.

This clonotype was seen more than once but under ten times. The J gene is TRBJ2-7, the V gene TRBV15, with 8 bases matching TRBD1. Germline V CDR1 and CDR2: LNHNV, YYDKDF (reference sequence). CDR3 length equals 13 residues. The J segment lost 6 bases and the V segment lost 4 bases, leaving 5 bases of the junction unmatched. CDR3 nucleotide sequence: TGTGCCACCAGCATCGACAGGGGAGGCGAGCAGTACTTC. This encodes CATSIDRGGEQYF.

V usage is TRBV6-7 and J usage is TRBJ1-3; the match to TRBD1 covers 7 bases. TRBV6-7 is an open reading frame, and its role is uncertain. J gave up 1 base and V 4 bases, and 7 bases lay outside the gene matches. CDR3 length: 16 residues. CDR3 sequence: CASSLDRSQSGNTIYF. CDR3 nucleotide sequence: TGTGCCAGCAGTTTGGACAGGTCTCAATCTGGAAACACCATATATTTT.

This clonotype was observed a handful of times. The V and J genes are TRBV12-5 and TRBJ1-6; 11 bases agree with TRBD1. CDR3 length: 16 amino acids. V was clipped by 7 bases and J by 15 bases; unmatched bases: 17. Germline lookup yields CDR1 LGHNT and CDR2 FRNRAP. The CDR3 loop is CASAKSSGQGGSNLHF. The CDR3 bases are TGTGCTAGTGCCAAAAGTTCGGGACAGGGGGGATCTAACCTCCACTTT.

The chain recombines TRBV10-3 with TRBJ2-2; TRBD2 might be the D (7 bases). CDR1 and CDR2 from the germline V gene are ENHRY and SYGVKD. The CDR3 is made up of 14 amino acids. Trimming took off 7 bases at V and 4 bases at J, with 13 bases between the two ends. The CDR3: CAITGGPGTGELFF. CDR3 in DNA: TGTGCCATCACCGGGGGGCCGGGCACCGGGGAGCTGTTTTTT.

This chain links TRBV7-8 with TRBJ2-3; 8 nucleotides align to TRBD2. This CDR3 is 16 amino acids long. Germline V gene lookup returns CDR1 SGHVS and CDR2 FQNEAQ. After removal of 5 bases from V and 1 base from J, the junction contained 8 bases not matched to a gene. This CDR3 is CASSVPRGGGTDTQYF. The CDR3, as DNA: TGTGCCAGCAGCGTACCTCGGGGGGGGGGCACAGATACGCAGTATTTT.

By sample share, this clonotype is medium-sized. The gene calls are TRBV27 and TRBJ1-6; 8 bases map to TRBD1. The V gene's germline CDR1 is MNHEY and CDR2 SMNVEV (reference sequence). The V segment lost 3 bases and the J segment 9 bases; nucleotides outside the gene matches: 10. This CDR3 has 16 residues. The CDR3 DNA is TGTGCCAGCAGTTTTTCGGGACAGGCTCTTGGTTCACCCCTCCACTTT. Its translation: CASSFSGQALGSPLHF.

The chain's CDR3 is CASSSDPGGTHGYTF. CDR3 nucleotide sequence: TGTGCCAGCAGCTCCGATCCAGGGGGGACCCATGGCTACACCTTC. The genes are TRBV7-2 and TRBJ1-2; 7 nucleotides align to TRBD1. V dropped 4 bases and J dropped 6; count of bases not matched to a gene: 11. The CDR3 has 15 amino acids. Germline values: CDR1 SGHTA, CDR2 FQGNSA.

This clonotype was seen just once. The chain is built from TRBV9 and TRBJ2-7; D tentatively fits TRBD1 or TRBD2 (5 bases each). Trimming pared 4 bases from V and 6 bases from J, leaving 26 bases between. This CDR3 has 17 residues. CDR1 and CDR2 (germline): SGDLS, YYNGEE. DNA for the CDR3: TGTGCCAGCAGCCTGCTCAGGGCGAGAACCCCGGGGTTCGAGCAGTACTTC. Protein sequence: CASSLLRARTPGFEQYF.

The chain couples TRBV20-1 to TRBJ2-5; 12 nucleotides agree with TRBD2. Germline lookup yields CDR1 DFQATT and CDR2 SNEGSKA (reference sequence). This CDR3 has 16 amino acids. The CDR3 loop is CSAPRLAGGLQETQYF. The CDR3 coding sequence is TGCAGCGCCCCCCGGCTAGCGGGGGGGCTTCAAGAGACCCAGTACTTC.

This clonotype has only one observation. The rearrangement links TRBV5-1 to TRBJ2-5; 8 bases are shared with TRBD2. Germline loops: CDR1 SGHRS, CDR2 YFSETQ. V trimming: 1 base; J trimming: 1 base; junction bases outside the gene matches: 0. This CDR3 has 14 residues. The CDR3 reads CASSLSGGQETQYF. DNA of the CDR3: TGCGCCAGCAGCTTGAGCGGGGGCCAAGAGACCCAGTACTTC. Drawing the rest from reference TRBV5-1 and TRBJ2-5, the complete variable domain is KAGVTQTPRYLIKTRGQQVTLSCSPISGHRSVSWYQQTPGQGLQFLFEYFSETQRNKGNFPGRFSGRQFSNSRSEMNVSTLELGDSALYLCASSLSGGQETQYFGPGTRLLVL.

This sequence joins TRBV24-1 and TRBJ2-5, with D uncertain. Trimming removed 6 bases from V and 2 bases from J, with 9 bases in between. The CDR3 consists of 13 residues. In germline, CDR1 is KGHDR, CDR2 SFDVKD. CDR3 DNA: TGTGCCACCAGTAGTAGGCTGCAAGAGACCCAGTACTTC. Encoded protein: CATSSRLQETQYF.

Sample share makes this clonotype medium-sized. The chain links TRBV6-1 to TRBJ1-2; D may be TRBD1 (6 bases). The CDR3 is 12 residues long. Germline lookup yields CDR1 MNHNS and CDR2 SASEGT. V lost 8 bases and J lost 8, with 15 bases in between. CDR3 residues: CASSAGVEGYTF. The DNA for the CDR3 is TGTGCCAGCTCTGCAGGGGTCGAAGGCTACACCTTC.

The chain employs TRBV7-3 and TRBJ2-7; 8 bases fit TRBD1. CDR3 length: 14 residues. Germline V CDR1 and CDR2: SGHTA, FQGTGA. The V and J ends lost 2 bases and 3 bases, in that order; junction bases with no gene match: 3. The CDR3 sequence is CASSLRTGNYEQYF. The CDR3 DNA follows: TGTGCCAGCAGCTTACGGACAGGGAACTACGAGCAGTACTTC. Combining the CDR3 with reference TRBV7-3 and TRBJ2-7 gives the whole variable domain GAGVSQTPSNKVTEKGKYVELRCDPISGHTALYWYRQSLGQGPEFLIYFQGTGAADDSGLPNDRFFAVRPEGSVSTLKIQRTERGDSAVYLCASSLRTGNYEQYFGPGTRLTVT.

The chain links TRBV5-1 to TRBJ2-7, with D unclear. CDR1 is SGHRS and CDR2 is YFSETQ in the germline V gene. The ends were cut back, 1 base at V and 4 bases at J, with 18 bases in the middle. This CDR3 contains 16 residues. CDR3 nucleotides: TGCGCCAGCAGCTTGCAAGTTCTGGGTTCGATTTACGAGCAGTACTTC. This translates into CASSLQVLGSIYEQYF.

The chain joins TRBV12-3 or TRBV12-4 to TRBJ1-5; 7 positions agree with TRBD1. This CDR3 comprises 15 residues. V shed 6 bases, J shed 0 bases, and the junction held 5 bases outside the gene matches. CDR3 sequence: CASSRTGNSNQPQHF. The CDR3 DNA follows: TGTGCCAGCAGCCGGACAGGAAATAGCAATCAGCCCCAGCATTTT.

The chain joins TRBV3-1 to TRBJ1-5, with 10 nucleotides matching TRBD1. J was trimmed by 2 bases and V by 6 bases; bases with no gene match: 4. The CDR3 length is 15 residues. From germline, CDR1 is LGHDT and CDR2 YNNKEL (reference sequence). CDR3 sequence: CASSSGTGGNQPQHF. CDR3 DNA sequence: TGTGCCAGCAGTTCCGGGACAGGGGGCAATCAGCCCCAGCATTTT. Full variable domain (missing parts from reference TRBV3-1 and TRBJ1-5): DTAVSQTPKYLVTQMGNDKSIKCEQNLGHDTMYWYKQDSKKFLKIMFSYNNKELIINETVPNRFSPKSPDKAHLNLHINSLELGDSAVYFCASSSGTGGNQPQHFGDGTRLSIL.

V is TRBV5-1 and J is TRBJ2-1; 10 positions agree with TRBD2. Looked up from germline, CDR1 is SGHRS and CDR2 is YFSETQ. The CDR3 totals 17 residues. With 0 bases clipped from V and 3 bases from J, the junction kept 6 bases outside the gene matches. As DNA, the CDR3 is TGCGCCAGCAGCTTGGTCAGCGGGGGGGCCATCTACAATGAGCAGTTCTTC. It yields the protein CASSLVSGGAIYNEQFF.

The CDR3 protein is CASVPTGGQETQYF. CDR3 nucleotides: TGTGCCAGCGTTCCGACAGGGGGCCAAGAGACCCAGTACTTC. The chain has TRBV6-1 and TRBJ2-5; 9 nucleotides match TRBD1. Per the germline V gene, CDR1 is MNHNS and CDR2 is SASEGT. The CDR3 is 14 residues long. The ends lost 8 bases at V and 1 base at J; junction bases unmatched: 5.